The clone carrying this TCR beta chain was seen once. The data were obtained in a study of blood T cell repertoires in COVID-19. Produced via immunoSEQ multiplex PCR; TCRdb's table is partial and in-frame only. The sample comprises about 290,000 clones, about nine tenths of which are singletons, and 3% rests with the top ten. The CDR3 runs 16 residues. Germline CDR1 reads KGHSH; CDR2 reads LQKENI. Trimming removed 6 bases from V and 7 bases from J; junction bases left unmatched: 13. This TCR derives from a woman in her 30s with active or convalescent COVID-19. Material for sequencing was peripheral blood. The chain uses TRBV18 and TRBJ2-1, with 9 bases fitting TRBD1. The CDR3 sequence is CASSPSGTGNRNEQFF. DNA of the CDR3: TGTGCCAGCTCCCCATCCGGGACAGGGAACAGAAATGAGCAGTTCTTC. The whole variable domain, filled in from reference TRBV18 and TRBJ2-1, reads NAGVMQNPRHLVRRRGQEARLRCSPMKGHSHVYWYRQLPEEGLKFMVYLQKENIIDESGMPKERFSAEFPKEGPSILRIQQVVRGDSAAYFCASSPSGTGNRNEQFFGPGTRLTVL.